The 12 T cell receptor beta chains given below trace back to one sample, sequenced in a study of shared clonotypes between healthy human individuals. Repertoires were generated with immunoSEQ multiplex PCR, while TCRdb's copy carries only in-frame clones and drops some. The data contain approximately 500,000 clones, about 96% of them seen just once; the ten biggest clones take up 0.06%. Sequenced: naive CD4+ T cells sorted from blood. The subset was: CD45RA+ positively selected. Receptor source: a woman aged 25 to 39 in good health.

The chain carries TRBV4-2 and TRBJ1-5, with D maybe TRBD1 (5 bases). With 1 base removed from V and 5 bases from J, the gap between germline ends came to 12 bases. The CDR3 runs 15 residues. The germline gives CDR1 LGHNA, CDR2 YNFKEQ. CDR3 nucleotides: TGTGCCAGCAGCCAAGGCCGAGGGGCGCATCAGCCCCAGCATTTT. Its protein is CASSQGRGAHQPQHF.

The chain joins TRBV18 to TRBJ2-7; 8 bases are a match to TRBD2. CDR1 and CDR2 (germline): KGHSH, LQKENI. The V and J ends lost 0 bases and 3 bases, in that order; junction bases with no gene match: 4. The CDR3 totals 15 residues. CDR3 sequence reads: CASSPPTAGVYEQYF. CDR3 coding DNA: TGTGCCAGCTCACCACCTACAGCGGGAGTCTACGAGCAGTACTTC.

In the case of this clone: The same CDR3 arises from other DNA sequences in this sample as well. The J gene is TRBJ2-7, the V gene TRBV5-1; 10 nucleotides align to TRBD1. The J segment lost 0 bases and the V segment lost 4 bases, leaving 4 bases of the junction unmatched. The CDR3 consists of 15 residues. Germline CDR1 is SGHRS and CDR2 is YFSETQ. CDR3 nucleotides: TGCGCCAGCAGCCCGGGACAGGGGAGCTCCTACGAGCAGTACTTC. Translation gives CASSPGQGSSYEQYF.

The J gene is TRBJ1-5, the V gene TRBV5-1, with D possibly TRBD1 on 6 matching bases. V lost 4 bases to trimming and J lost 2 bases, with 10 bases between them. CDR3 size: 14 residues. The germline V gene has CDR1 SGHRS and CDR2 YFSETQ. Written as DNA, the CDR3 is TGCGCCAGCAGCCTGGGGGGCCGCAATCAGCCCCAGCATTTT. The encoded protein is CASSLGGRNQPQHF.

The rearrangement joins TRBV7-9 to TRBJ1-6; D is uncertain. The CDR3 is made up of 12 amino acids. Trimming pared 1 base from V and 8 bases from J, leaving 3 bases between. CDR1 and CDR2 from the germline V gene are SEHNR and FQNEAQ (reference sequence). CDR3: CASSLEDSPLHF. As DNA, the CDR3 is TGTGCCAGCAGCTTAGAGGATTCACCCCTCCACTTT. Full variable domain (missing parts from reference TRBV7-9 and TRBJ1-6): DTGVSQNPRHKITKRGQNVTFRCDPISEHNRLYWYRQTLGQGPEFLTYFQNEAQLEKSRLLSDRFSAERPKGSFSTLEIQRTEQGDSAMYLCASSLEDSPLHFGNGTRLTVT.

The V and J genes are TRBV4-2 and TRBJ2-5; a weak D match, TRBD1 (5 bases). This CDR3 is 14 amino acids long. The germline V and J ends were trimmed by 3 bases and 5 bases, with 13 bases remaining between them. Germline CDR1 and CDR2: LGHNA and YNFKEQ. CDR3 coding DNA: TGTGCCAGCAGCCAGGATACAGGCAGGGAGACCCAGTACTTC. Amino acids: CASSQDTGRETQYF.

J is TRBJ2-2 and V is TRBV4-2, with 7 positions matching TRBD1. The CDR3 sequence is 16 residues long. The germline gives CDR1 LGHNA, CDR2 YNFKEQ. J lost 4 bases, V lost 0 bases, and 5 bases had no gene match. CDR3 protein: CASSQETPGGTGELFF. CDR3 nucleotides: TGTGCCAGCAGCCAAGAAACCCCAGGGGGCACCGGGGAGCTGTTTTTT.

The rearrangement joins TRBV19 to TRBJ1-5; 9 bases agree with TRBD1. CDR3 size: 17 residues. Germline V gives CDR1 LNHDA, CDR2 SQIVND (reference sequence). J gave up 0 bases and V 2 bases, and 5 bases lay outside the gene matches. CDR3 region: CASSITGGGYSNQPQHF. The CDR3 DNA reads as TGTGCCAGTAGTATAACAGGGGGCGGTTATAGCAATCAGCCCCAGCATTTT.

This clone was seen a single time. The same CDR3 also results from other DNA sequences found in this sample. The CDR3 nucleotides read TGTGCCAGCAGTCCATTATACGAGCAGTACTTC. Its translation is CASSPLYEQYF. The chain couples TRBV11-2 to TRBJ2-7; no clear D. Trimming took off 6 bases at V and 4 bases at J, with 7 bases between the two ends. Per the germline V gene, CDR1 is SGHAT and CDR2 is FQNNGV. The CDR3 spans 11 residues. The full variable domain, its missing parts supplied by reference TRBV11-2 and TRBJ2-7, is EAGVAQSPRYKIIEKRQSVAFWCNPISGHATLYWYQQILGQGPKLLIQFQNNGVVDDSQLPKDRFSAERLKGVDSTLKIQPAKLEDSAVYLCASSPLYEQYFGPGTRLTVT.

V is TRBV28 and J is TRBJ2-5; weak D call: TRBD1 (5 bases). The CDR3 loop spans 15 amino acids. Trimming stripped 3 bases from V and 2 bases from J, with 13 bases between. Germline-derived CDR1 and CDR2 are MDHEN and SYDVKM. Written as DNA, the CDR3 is TGTGCCAGCAGTTTCGAAGGGAAGGGGCAAGAGACCCAGTACTTC. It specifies CASSFEGKGQETQYF.

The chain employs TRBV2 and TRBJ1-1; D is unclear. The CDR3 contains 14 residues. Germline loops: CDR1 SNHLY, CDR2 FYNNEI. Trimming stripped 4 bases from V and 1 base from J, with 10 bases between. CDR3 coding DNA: TGTGCCAGCAGTGTTACGGCGGGGAACACTGAAGCTTTCTTT. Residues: CASSVTAGNTEAFF. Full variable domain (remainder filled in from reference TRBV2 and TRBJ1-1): EPEVTQTPSHQVTQMGQEVILRCVPISNHLYFYWYRQILGQKVEFLVSFYNNEISEKSEIFDDQFSVERPDGSNFTLKIRSTKLEDSAMYFCASSVTAGNTEAFFGQGTRLTVV.

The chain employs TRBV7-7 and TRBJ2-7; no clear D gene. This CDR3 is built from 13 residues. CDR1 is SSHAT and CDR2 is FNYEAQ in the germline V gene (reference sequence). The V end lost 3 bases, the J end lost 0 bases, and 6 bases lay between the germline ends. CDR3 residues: CASSLGNSYEQYF. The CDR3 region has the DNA TGTGCCAGCAGCTTGGGCAACTCCTACGAGCAGTACTTC.